Listed here are 28 T cell receptor beta chains from one sample, sequenced in a study of naive and memory T cell subsets. An equimolar mix of two oligonucleotides served as the beta constant-region primer for TRBC1 and TRBC2. From the UMI-ligation and nested PCR reads, TCRdb called clonotypes with MiXCR, one entry per CDR3 protein. This sample carries 130,000 to 150,000 distinct CDR3 sequences, about 15% of them seen once, and the ten largest clones take 0.14% to 0.15%. The specimen sequenced was naive CD4+ T cells from blood. These receptors all come from a human donor in good health.

V is TRBV15 and J is TRBJ2-4; D tentatively fits TRBD1 or TRBD2 (5 bases each). With 6 bases removed from V and 0 bases from J, the gap between germline ends came to 18 bases. The CDR3 sequence is 17 residues long. Germline V gene sequence: CDR1 LNHNV, CDR2 YYDKDF (reference sequence). DNA for the CDR3: TGTGCCACCAGGGCGTATATCGGGACGGGAGCCAAAAACATTCAGTACTTC. Protein sequence: CATRAYIGTGAKNIQYF.

This clonotype was detected a few times. The gene calls are TRBV5-4 and TRBJ1-6; TRBD1 matches 8 bases. The CDR3 has 15 residues. CDR1 and CDR2 from the germline V gene are SGHNT and YYREEE (reference sequence). The ends lost 4 bases at V and 7 bases at J; junction bases unmatched: 7. The CDR3 DNA follows: TGTGCCAGCAGCCCGGACAGGGTGCCAAATTCACCCCTCCACTTT. Translated, it gives CASSPDRVPNSPLHF.

The chain joins TRBV18 to TRBJ2-5; 7 nucleotides match TRBD1. Germline loops: CDR1 KGHSH, CDR2 LQKENI. The CDR3 spans 15 residues. V shed 3 bases, J shed 5 bases, and the junction held 9 bases outside the gene matches. CDR3 bases: TGTGCCAGCTCACCCAACAGGGGAGCGTGGGAGACCCAGTACTTC. Amino acids: CASSPNRGAWETQYF.

The chain is built from TRBV2 and TRBJ2-7; D remains ambiguous. This CDR3 region has 13 residues. Between the trimmed V and J ends, which lost 4 bases and 7 bases, there was a span of 14 bases. Germline assignment: CDR1 SNHLY and CDR2 FYNNEI. The CDR3 nucleotides are TGTGCCAGCAGTGGGGCAGTCGATTTAGAGCAGTACTTC. Translated: CASSGAVDLEQYF.

The V gene is TRBV12-3 or TRBV12-4, the J gene TRBJ1-6, with D tentatively TRBD1 (5 bases). The CDR3 loop spans 16 amino acids. V lost 8 bases and J lost 8, with 22 bases in between. CDR3 in amino acids: CASSPGGVYHYSPLHF. The CDR3 bases are TGTGCCAGCTCCCCTGGAGGGGTCTATCATTATTCACCCCTCCACTTT.

This chain uses TRBV9 with TRBJ2-7; 10 bases map to TRBD2. V shed 0 bases and J 6 bases; nucleotides not matched to a gene: 9. CDR3 size: 16 residues. The V gene's germline CDR1 is SGDLS and CDR2 YYNGEE. The CDR3 sequence: CASSVGTSGASGEQYF. CDR3 in DNA: TGTGCCAGCAGCGTAGGTACTAGCGGGGCGTCTGGCGAGCAGTACTTC.

The chain combines TRBV29-1 with TRBJ2-7, with D perhaps TRBD1 (6 bases). CDR1 and CDR2 from the germline V gene are SQVTM and ANQGSEA. The CDR3 length is 15 residues. V was clipped by 7 bases and J by 2 bases, with 21 bases between them. CDR3 sequence (DNA): TGCAGCGCTAAGGGGGTGCAGGGGATTCCCTACGAGCAGTACTTC. Amino acids: CSAKGVQGIPYEQYF.

The chain employs TRBV7-9 and TRBJ2-2; 8 nucleotides line up with TRBD1. With V trimmed by 5 bases and J by 6 bases, 14 bases remained unmatched. CDR3 length: 17 residues. CDR1 and CDR2 (germline): SEHNR, FQNEAQ (reference sequence). The CDR3 nucleotides read TGTGCCAGCAGCCCGGGAGTGAGACAGGGGCGCGCCGGGGAGCTGTTTTTT. It encodes CASSPGVRQGRAGELFF.

This clonotype was found many times. This chain joins TRBV20-1 and TRBJ2-7, with D possibly matching TRBD1 (6 bases). V dropped 4 bases and J dropped 6 bases, with 13 bases sitting between them. The germline V gene encodes CDR1 DFQATT and CDR2 SNEGSKA (reference sequence). CDR3 size: 12 residues. CDR3: CSANQGSGEQYF. The CDR3 DNA is TGCAGTGCTAATCAGGGGAGTGGCGAGCAGTACTTC.

This clonotype was seen only a few times. This chain joins TRBV20-1 and TRBJ2-2, with 7 bases matching TRBD1. Germline lookup yields CDR1 DFQATT and CDR2 SNEGSKA (reference sequence). V shed 6 bases, J shed 6 bases, and the junction held 4 bases outside the gene matches. This CDR3 is 12 amino acids long. The CDR3 sequence: CSAHRGAGELFF. The CDR3, as DNA: TGCAGTGCGCACAGGGGCGCCGGGGAGCTGTTTTTT.

This clonotype has only a few counts. The chain carries TRBV5-1 and TRBJ2-6; either TRBD1 or TRBD2 may fit D (5 bases each). The V gene lost 0 bases and the J gene lost 0 bases, with 7 bases spanning the gap. CDR1 SGHRS and CDR2 YFSETQ come from the germline V gene. This CDR3 is 16 amino acids long. Here the CDR3 reads CASSLAGGSGANVLTF. Here the CDR3 DNA reads TGCGCCAGCAGCTTGGCTGGGGGCTCTGGGGCCAACGTCCTGACTTTC.

This chain uses TRBV24-1 with TRBJ2-5; 8 bases fit TRBD1. Germline V gives CDR1 KGHDR, CDR2 SFDVKD. The CDR3 has 13 residues. Germline trimming cut 4 bases from V and 10 bases from J; bases unmatched to any gene: 7. CDR3 DNA: TGTGCCACCAGTGACCCCGACAGGGGTGACCAGTACTTC. Its translation is CATSDPDRGDQYF.

This clonotype was picked up a small number of times. The rearrangement joins TRBV20-1 to TRBJ1-1; TRBD1 might be the D (6 bases). Germline V lookup: CDR1 DFQATT, CDR2 SNEGSKA (reference sequence). The V end was cut by 5 bases, the J end by 2 bases, with 15 bases between. The CDR3 is 14 residues long. CDR3 residues: CSAPRDTVNTEAFF. In DNA, the CDR3 is TGCAGTGCTCCCCGGGACACTGTCAACACTGAAGCTTTCTTT.

The chain links TRBV28 to TRBJ1-3, with 8 bases lining up with TRBD1. CDR1 and CDR2 from the germline V gene are MDHEN and SYDVKM. This CDR3 has 16 residues. The V gene end was trimmed by 2 bases and the J gene end by 0 bases; junction bases not matched to a gene: 3. Here the CDR3 reads CASSLPGTGSGNTIYF. CDR3 DNA sequence: TGTGCCAGCAGTTTACCTGGGACAGGCTCTGGAAACACCATATATTTT.

The sample holds a few counts of this clonotype. The chain links TRBV2 to TRBJ2-5; 7 bases align to TRBD1. Losses at the gene ends were 5 bases for V and 1 base for J; bases not matched to a gene: 10. This CDR3 has 16 residues. Germline CDR1 SNHLY, CDR2 FYNNEI. CDR3 sequence reads: CASSQTPGQPQETQYF. DNA for the CDR3: TGTGCCAGCAGTCAAACCCCGGGACAGCCCCAAGAGACCCAGTACTTC.

This clonotype has more than one count but fewer than ten. The chain has TRBV6-2 or TRBV6-3 and TRBJ2-2; 7 positions match TRBD2. The CDR3 runs 16 residues. Germline V gene data show CDR1 as MNHEY and CDR2 as SVGEGT. V lost 0 bases and J lost 4; bases outside the gene matches: 5. CDR3 protein: CASSYSLPGGTGELFF. For the CDR3, the DNA is TGTGCCAGCAGTTACTCTCTGCCGGGAGGCACCGGGGAGCTGTTTTTT.

This clonotype came up a few times. This sequence joins TRBV10-3 and TRBJ2-7, with D possibly being TRBD2 (5 bases). The V gene lost 3 bases and the J gene lost 2 bases, with 20 bases spanning the gap. Germline assignment: CDR1 ENHRY and CDR2 SYGVKD. The CDR3 is 17 amino acids. The CDR3 nucleotides read TGTGCCATCAGTGACACCGCCGAGAGGGTTAGGACCTACGAGCAGTACTTC. Amino acid sequence: CAISDTAERVRTYEQYF.

The V gene is TRBV6-5, the J gene TRBJ1-1; D is possibly TRBD1 (5 bases). The CDR3 spans 13 residues. Germline values: CDR1 MNHEY, CDR2 SVGAGI. Trimming shortened V by 6 bases and J by 0 bases, and 8 bases separated the two germline ends. This CDR3 is CASSRDMNTEAFF. CDR3 nucleotide sequence: TGTGCCAGCAGCAGGGATATGAACACTGAAGCTTTCTTT.

This clonotype was seen ten or more times. V is TRBV6-6 and J is TRBJ2-2, with 8 nucleotides matching TRBD2. Losses at the gene ends were 7 bases for V and 4 bases for J; bases not matched to a gene: 5. Looked up from germline, CDR1 is MNHNY and CDR2 is SVGAGI (reference sequence). This CDR3 contains 14 residues. The CDR3 is CASNPGGSTGELFF. The CDR3 nucleotides are TGTGCCAGCAATCCGGGAGGGAGCACCGGGGAGCTGTTTTTT.

This clonotype has at least ten counts. DNA of the CDR3: TGTGCCAGCAGTGAGACAGGGGCAGATACGCAGTATTTT. Translated: CASSETGADTQYF. The chain employs TRBV2 and TRBJ2-3; 8 bases match TRBD1. The V gene end was trimmed by 3 bases and the J gene end by 4 bases; junction bases not matched to a gene: 0. The CDR3 loop spans 13 amino acids. Germline CDR1 SNHLY, CDR2 FYNNEI.

The V call is TRBV28, the J call TRBJ1-1, with a weak D call TRBD1 (5 bases). The CDR3 consists of 13 residues. Trimming took off 6 bases at V and 0 bases at J, with 8 bases between the two ends. Germline assignment: CDR1 MDHEN and CDR2 SYDVKM. The CDR3 spells CASRDIMNTEAFF. The CDR3 nucleotides are TGTGCCAGCAGGGACATCATGAACACTGAAGCTTTCTTT.

Only a few counts were recorded for this clonotype. V gene TRBV20-1 combines with J gene TRBJ2-3; TRBD2 matches at 8 bases. Trimming cost V 5 bases and J 2 bases; bases outside gene matches: 9. The CDR3 has 15 amino acids. Germline values: CDR1 DFQATT, CDR2 SNEGSKA (reference sequence). CDR3 amino acids: CSAETSGRYTDTQYF. CDR3 DNA: TGCAGTGCTGAAACGAGCGGGAGATACACAGATACGCAGTATTTT.

DNA of the CDR3: TGCGCCAGCAGCTTGCCCTCTCTAGCGGGAGCCACAGATACGCAGTATTTT. As protein: CASSLPSLAGATDTQYF. The rearrangement joins TRBV5-1 to TRBJ2-3, with TRBD2 identical over 10 bases. The CDR3 has 17 amino acids. V shed 1 base, J shed 2 bases, and the junction held 7 bases outside the gene matches. Per germline, CDR1 SGHRS and CDR2 YFSETQ.

This clonotype was picked up a small number of times. The chain links TRBV19 to TRBJ2-7, with no clear D. This CDR3 contains 15 residues. Germline V gene sequence: CDR1 LNHDA, CDR2 SQIVND (reference sequence). Trimming left V 6 bases short and J 0 bases short, with 15 bases between. CDR3 residues: CASRSGAQSSYEQYF. CDR3 in DNA: TGTGCCAGTAGGTCGGGCGCACAGAGCTCCTACGAGCAGTACTTC.

This clonotype was detected ten times or more. The rearrangement uses TRBV7-8 and TRBJ2-1; D is uncertain. V dropped 3 bases and J dropped 5 bases, with 11 bases sitting between them. Per germline, CDR1 SGHVS and CDR2 FQNEAQ. The CDR3 is 14 amino acids. In nucleotides, the CDR3 is TGTGCCAGCAGCTTCCCCTACATCAACAATGAGCAGTTCTTC. It is translated as CASSFPYINNEQFF.

The table lists this clonotype with many counts. The V and J genes are TRBV4-1 and TRBJ2-3, with a weak D call TRBD2 (6 bases). The germline CDR1 and CDR2 sequences are MGHRA and YSYEKL. This CDR3 has 16 residues. Deletions cut 4 bases from V and 7 bases from J, with 21 bases between. The chain's CDR3 is CASSPRGMGWQNTQYF. CDR3 DNA: TGCGCCAGCAGCCCGCGGGGCATGGGTTGGCAAAATACGCAGTATTTT.

The rearrangement links TRBV29-1 to TRBJ1-5, with 9 bases matching TRBD1. V was clipped by 4 bases and J by 4 bases; unmatched bases: 8. The germline V gene has CDR1 SQVTM and CDR2 ANQGSEA. CDR3 length: 15 residues. The CDR3 nucleotides are TGCAGCGTTGCCCGGGGACAGGGTCCGAATCAGCCCCAGCATTTT. Translating gives CSVARGQGPNQPQHF.

The V and J genes are TRBV2 and TRBJ2-4; tentative D call: TRBD1 (6 bases). Trimming removed 6 bases at V and 2 bases at J, with 14 bases between. This CDR3 spans 15 amino acids. Germline CDR1 and CDR2: SNHLY and FYNNEI. CDR3 loop: CASSYQDSPKNIQYF. The CDR3 coding sequence is TGTGCCAGCAGCTACCAGGACAGTCCCAAAAACATTCAGTACTTC. The full variable domain, its missing parts supplied by reference TRBV2 and TRBJ2-4, is EPEVTQTPSHQVTQMGQEVILRCVPISNHLYFYWYRQILGQKVEFLVSFYNNEISEKSEIFDDQFSVERPDGSNFTLKIRSTKLEDSAMYFCASSYQDSPKNIQYFGAGTRLSVL.